This is a list of T cell receptor beta chains from one sample in a study of T cells in Graves' hyperthyroidism and ophthalmopathy. TCRdb re-analysed the multiplex PCR reads in MiXCR, keeping a single row per CDR3 protein. Seen here are fewer than 450,000 distinct CDR3 sequences, under 20% observed once, and the top ten hold 40%. The sample was blood. The receptors originated from a man aged 18 to 30 with Graves' ophthalmopathy. CDR3s include the opening cysteine and the closing phenylalanine or tryptophan. D genes are given only for firm matches. Clone size appears in some rows only: once, few, many, or a class for an expanded clone.

J	V	size	D	length	CDR3	DNA
TRBJ2-5	TRBV11-2	-	-	13	CASSLPGVETQYF	TGTGCCAGCAGCTTACCGGGAGTGGAGACCCAGTACTTC
TRBJ2-1	TRBV7-9	-	TRBD2	17	CASSRDSSGGRDNEQFF	TGTGCCAGCAGTCGGGACTCTAGCGGGGGGCGGGACAATGAGCAGTTCTTC
TRBJ1-1	TRBV25-1	few	-	14	CASSGIGGTTEAFF	TGTGCCAGCAGCGGCATCGGGGGAACCACTGAAGCTTTCTTT
TRBJ1-2	TRBV28	-	-	14	CASSFLRRNYGYTF	TGTGCCAGCAGTTTTCTTCGGAGAAACTATGGCTACACCTTC
TRBJ2-3	TRBV12-3/TRBV12-4	few	-	12	CASAPREDTQYF	TGTGCCAGCGCTCCTAGGGAAGATACGCAGTATTTT
TRBJ1-1	TRBV19	few	-	13	CASSSGSVAEAFF	TGTGCCAGTAGTTCCGGGTCGGTCGCTGAAGCTTTCTTT
TRBJ1-1	TRBV6-1	-	TRBD1	15	CASTGSGQGNTEAFF	TGTGCCAGCACAGGGTCCGGACAGGGGAACACTGAAGCTTTCTTT
TRBJ2-1	TRBV7-8	-	-	17	CASSPPLSLRDYNEQFF	TGTGCCAGCAGCCCCCCGCTTTCCCTCAGGGACTACAATGAGCAGTTCTTC
TRBJ2-2	TRBV12-3/TRBV12-4	once	-	15	CASRLGEGMDGELFF	TGTGCCAGCCGACTGGGGGAAGGGATGGACGGGGAGCTGTTTTTT
TRBJ2-7	TRBV7-2	many	-	15	CASSPWTGGTYEQYF	TGTGCCAGCAGCCCCTGGACAGGAGGGACTTACGAGCAGTACTTC
TRBJ2-5	TRBV7-2	many	TRBD1	17	CASSLRDRELLRETQYF	TGTGCCAGCAGCCTCAGGGACAGGGAACTCCTGAGGGAGACCCAGTACTTC
TRBJ2-3	TRBV11-2	many	-	15	CASSSFKAGIHTQYF	TGTGCCAGCAGCTCCTTTAAGGCGGGGATTCATACGCAGTATTTT
TRBJ1-2	TRBV6-2/TRBV6-3	few	-	11	CASGPGGVYTF	TGTGCCAGTGGGCCCGGGGGGGTCTACACCTTC
TRBJ1-2	TRBV5-1	-	TRBD1	15	CASSLETGGAGGYTF	TGCGCCAGCAGCTTGGAGACAGGGGGCGCGGGAGGCTACACCTTC
TRBJ1-1	TRBV11-2	-	-	15	CASRKGNGVNTEAFF	TGTGCCAGCAGGAAGGGGAATGGGGTGAACACTGAAGCTTTCTTT
TRBJ1-6	TRBV18	few	-	15	CASSPGLGLGSPLHF	TGTGCCAGCTCACCAGGTCTGGGGCTCGGGTCACCCCTCCACTTT
TRBJ2-7	TRBV6-1	-	TRBD2	15	CASSLLAGTTYEQYF	TGTGCCAGCAGTCTTCTAGCGGGCACCACCTACGAGCAGTACTTC
TRBJ2-3	TRBV28	-	TRBD1	14	CASSSSDRGDTQYF	TGTGCCAGCAGTTCCTCGGACAGGGGAGATACGCAGTATTTT
TRBJ1-6	TRBV7-6	-	-	12	CASSYIEAPLHF	TGTGCCAGCAGCTACATAGAGGCCCCCCTCCACTTT
TRBJ2-2	TRBV7-3	few	TRBD2	15	CASSSAGAASGELFF	TGTGCCAGCAGCTCAGCGGGGGCGGCATCTGGGGAGCTGTTTTTT
TRBJ1-1	TRBV19	few	TRBD1	17	CASRAVDRVSGNTEAFF	TGTGCCAGTAGGGCCGTGGACAGGGTAAGCGGGAACACTGAAGCTTTCTTT
TRBJ1-3	TRBV20-1	many	TRBD1	14	CSAGDRGSGNTIYF	TGCAGTGCGGGGGACAGGGGCTCTGGAAACACCATATATTTT
TRBJ2-3	TRBV5-1	many	-	16	CASSVAVEEYTDTQYF	TGCGCCAGCAGCGTGGCGGTCGAGGAATACACAGATACGCAGTATTTT